A selection of T cell receptor beta chains follows, all from one sample in a study of blood T cell repertoires in COVID-19. Method: immunoSEQ multiplex PCR; TCRdb's copy keeps in-frame clones and lacks some. The sample includes under 500,000 clones, roughly 87% of them seen just once. The sequencing input was PBMCs or T cells enriched from blood (not recorded which). The receptor source for this set is a woman aged 18-29 years with acute COVID-19. The CDR3 runs from the conserved cysteine through the conserved F or W. Each record gives: clone size, V gene, D gene, J gene, CDR3 DNA, CDR3 protein. The D gene is left open where the match is weak. Part of the rows lack a size; the others show once, few, many or a class for expanded clones.

>NA|TRBV10-2|NA|TRBJ1-1
TGCGCCAGCATTACAGACAGGTACTATCAGAACACTGAAGCTTTCTTT
CASITDRYYQNTEAFF
>NA|TRBV12-3/TRBV12-4|TRBD1|TRBJ2-7
TGTGCCAGCAGTTTACAGGGGGTAAGCGAGCAGTACTTC
CASSLQGVSEQYF
>NA|TRBV5-4|TRBD1|TRBJ1-3
TGTGCCAGCAGCTTTAGGGACAGGGGAGACACCATATATTTT
CASSFRDRGDTIYF
>NA|TRBV7-9|TRBD1|TRBJ1-4
TGTGCCAGCAGTCCGAGGGGGCAGGGAGGTGAAAAACTGTTTTTT
CASSPRGQGGEKLFF
>NA|TRBV28|NA|TRBJ2-5
TGTGCCAGCAGTCGAGACAGGAGGAGAAGAGAGACCCAGTACTTC
CASSRDRRRRETQYF
>NA|TRBV23-1|TRBD2|TRBJ2-2
TGCGCCAGCAGTCACCTCCCGGGACTAGCGGGGGAATACACCGGGGAGCTGTTTTTT
CASSHLPGLAGEYTGELFF
>few|TRBV5-1|TRBD1|TRBJ2-4
TGCGCCAGCAGCGCGTCCGGGACAGGGAACATTCAGTACTTC
CASSASGTGNIQYF
>NA|TRBV19|TRBD2|TRBJ2-1
TGTGCCAGTAGTATCTTTCCCAGCGGGGGATACAATGAGCAGTTCTTC
CASSIFPSGGYNEQFF
>NA|TRBV7-2|NA|TRBJ1-6
TGTGCCAGCAGCTTAGGGACAGCCAATTCACCCCTCCACTTT
CASSLGTANSPLHF
>NA|TRBV7-8|TRBD1|TRBJ1-3
TGTGCCAGCAGCGGAGGGACAGGCAACACCATATATTTT
CASSGGTGNTIYF
>NA|TRBV10-3|TRBD1|TRBJ1-4
TGTGCCATCAGCACGGGGACAGGGAATGAAAAACTGTTTTTT
CAISTGTGNEKLFF
>NA|TRBV7-3|NA|TRBJ1-1
TGTGCCAGCAGCTCGCAGGGTGGCACTGAAGCTTTCTTT
CASSSQGGTEAFF
>NA|TRBV7-9|NA|TRBJ2-3
TGTGCCAGCAGCTGGGTCGGGACAAATTTACTAGATACGCAGTATTTT
CASSWVGTNLLDTQYF
>NA|TRBV6-5|TRBD2|TRBJ2-1
TGTGCCAGCAGTTATTCGAGCGGGGGGTACAATGAGCAGTTCTTC
CASSYSSGGYNEQFF
>NA|TRBV5-7|NA|TRBJ1-5
TGTGCCAGCAGCTGGGGTTGGGGCGGCGATCAGCCCCAGCATTTT
CASSWGWGGDQPQHF
>NA|TRBV2|NA|TRBJ1-1
TGTGCCAGCAGTAATAACAGGCCACCCTCTGAAGCTTTCTTT
CASSNNRPPSEAFF
>NA|TRBV12-3/TRBV12-4|NA|TRBJ1-1
TGTGCCAGCAGTTTCGGGGGGAACACTGAAGCTTTCTTT
CASSFGGNTEAFF
>few|TRBV11-1|NA|TRBJ1-1
TGTGCCAGCAGCTTAGGTACAGGGAGAGCTTTCTTT
CASSLGTGRAFF
>NA|TRBV18|NA|TRBJ1-5
TGTGCCAGCTCCCTCGGGAGGGGGAGCAATCAGCCCCAGCATTTT
CASSLGRGSNQPQHF